This is a list of T cell receptor beta chains from one sample in a study of Ad26.COV2.S vaccination and SARS-CoV-2 variants. Generated by immunoSEQ multiplex PCR, the TCRdb table keeps only in-frame clones and is missing some. The sample lists a few hundred thousand clones, more than 80% seen once, with 9% to 15% in the top ten. The sample here was peripheral blood, taken in a trial of Ad26.COV2.S vaccine versus placebo. The receptors here all came from a person aged 18 to 59 who received the Ad26.COV2.S COVID-19 vaccine or a placebo. The CDR3 runs from the conserved cysteine through the conserved F or W. The D gene is left open where the match is weak. Rows give clone size only sometimes, using once, few, many, or a class for an expanded clone.

V	J	size	D	CDR3	DNA
TRBV28	TRBJ2-7	-	-	CASSLPRATITYEQYF	TGTGCCAGCAGTTTACCCCGGGCAACTATAACCTACGAGCAGTACTTC
TRBV9	TRBJ2-1	-	TRBD2	CASSLQGLAGGYNEQFF	TGTGCCAGCAGCCTCCAGGGGCTAGCGGGAGGTTACAATGAGCAGTTCTTC
TRBV7-6	TRBJ2-7	-	TRBD1	CASSPGQALYEQYF	TGTGCCAGCAGCCCGGGACAGGCGCTCTACGAGCAGTACTTC
TRBV6-2/TRBV6-3	TRBJ1-5	once	-	CASSYSTTVNQPQHF	TGTGCCAGCAGTTACTCGACGACAGTCAATCAGCCCCAGCATTTT
TRBV11-1	TRBJ2-2	few	-	CASSPASTGELFF	TGTGCCAGCAGCCCGGCGAGCACCGGGGAGCTGTTTTTT
TRBV7-7	TRBJ2-2	-	TRBD2	CASSLVAGGGTGELFF	TGTGCTAGCAGCTTGGTAGCGGGAGGAGGGACCGGGGAGCTGTTTTTT
TRBV4-1	TRBJ2-1	-	TRBD2	CASSHSGTSINNEQFF	TGCGCCAGCAGCCATTCCGGGACTAGTATAAACAATGAGCAGTTCTTC
TRBV2	TRBJ1-3	-	-	CASSEEAAGNTIYF	TGTGCCAGCAGCGAGGAGGCCGCTGGAAACACCATATATTTT
TRBV13	TRBJ2-7	-	TRBD2	CASSPSRLKGLADTTGQYF	TGTGCCAGCAGCCCTAGCCGCCTTAAGGGACTAGCAGATACTACGGGGCAGTACTTC
TRBV7-9	TRBJ2-7	once	-	CASSLKASYEQYF	TGTGCCAGCAGCTTAAAGGCCTCCTACGAGCAGTACTTC
TRBV5-1	TRBJ1-1	once	-	CASGSGTKNTEAFF	TGCGCCAGCGGGAGCGGGACAAAGAACACTGAAGCTTTCTTT
TRBV6-6	TRBJ2-1	-	-	CASSYSPHNEQFF	TGTGCCAGCAGTTACTCCCCGCACAATGAGCAGTTCTTC
TRBV2	TRBJ2-7	-	-	CASSEERFEQYF	TGTGCCAGCAGTGAGGAGCGGTTCGAGCAGTACTTC
TRBV28	TRBJ2-7	-	-	CASTGYGTTSSYEQYF	TGTGCTAGCACCGGATACGGGACAACCAGCTCCTACGAGCAGTACTTC
TRBV6-6	TRBJ2-7	-	-	CASKTGGSFSYEQYF	TGTGCCAGCAAGACAGGAGGGTCCTTCTCCTACGAGCAGTACTTC
TRBV9	TRBJ2-7	-	-	CASSPGTLGGNEQYF	TGTGCCAGCAGCCCCGGGACTCTAGGAGGTAACGAGCAGTACTTC
TRBV5-4	TRBJ1-6	once	TRBD1	CASSSWTGGNSPLHF	TGTGCCAGCAGCTCTTGGACAGGCGGTAATTCACCCCTCCACTTT
TRBV5-1	TRBJ2-7	-	TRBD1	CASRFGDRLYEQYF	TGCGCCAGCAGATTCGGGGACAGGCTCTACGAGCAGTACTTC
TRBV28	TRBJ1-6	-	-	CASSARGSYNSPLHF	TGTGCCAGCAGCGCGCGGGGTTCCTATAATTCACCCCTCCACTTT
TRBV5-1	TRBJ2-7	-	-	CASSPYGRSYEQYF	TGCGCCAGCAGCCCTTATGGGAGGAGCTACGAGCAGTACTTC
TRBV7-9	TRBJ1-5	few	-	CASSLMSGDNQPQHF	TGTGCCAGCAGCTTAATGTCAGGGGACAATCAGCCCCAGCATTTT
TRBV7-8	TRBJ2-5	-	TRBD2	CASSLGWTSGILETQYF	TGTGCCAGCAGCTTAGGCTGGACTAGCGGGATTCTAGAGACCCAGTACTTC
TRBV7-8	TRBJ1-1	few	-	CASRERMNTEAFF	TGTGCCAGCAGGGAGCGAATGAACACTGAAGCTTTCTTT
TRBV11-3	TRBJ2-2	-	TRBD1	CASSQGGANTGELFF	TGTGCCAGCAGCCAAGGGGGCGCGAACACCGGGGAGCTGTTTTTT
TRBV18	TRBJ2-3	-	-	CASSLGQITDTQYF	TGTGCCAGCTCTCTCGGACAGATCACAGATACGCAGTATTTT
TRBV2	TRBJ2-7	few	-	CASSFLAWEQYF	TGTGCCAGCAGTTTTCTAGCGTGGGAGCAGTACTTC
TRBV11-2	TRBJ2-7	-	TRBD2	CASSPGTRIRYEQYF	TGTGCCAGCAGCCCAGGGACTAGGATACGGTACGAGCAGTACTTC
TRBV5-1	TRBJ2-1	-	TRBD2	CASSLGTGGRGSGRADIEQFF	TGCGCCAGCAGCTTGGGAACAGGGGGCAGGGGTAGCGGGAGGGCCGACATTGAGCAGTTCTTC
TRBV7-6	TRBJ1-1	-	-	CASSWGWGANTEAFF	TGTGCCAGCAGCTGGGGTTGGGGGGCGAACACTGAAGCTTTCTTT
TRBV5-1	TRBJ2-7	once	TRBD2	CASQGLAGAPYEQYF	TGCGCCAGCCAAGGACTAGCGGGAGCCCCCTACGAGCAGTACTTC
TRBV27	TRBJ1-1	-	TRBD1	CASSFRRDRVGNTEAFF	TGTGCCAGCAGTTTTAGGCGGGACAGGGTGGGGAACACTGAAGCTTTCTTT
TRBV6-2/TRBV6-3	TRBJ1-2	-	-	CASSYSPGYLPGYTF	TGTGCCAGCAGTTACTCGCCAGGCTACCTACCAGGCTACACCTTC
TRBV7-2	TRBJ2-7	-	TRBD1	CASSPGQGGIYEQYF	TGTGCCAGCAGCCCGGGACAGGGGGGAATCTACGAGCAGTACTTC
TRBV5-5	TRBJ1-6	-	-	CASSLVGRKISSYNSPLHF	TGTGCCAGCAGCCTAGTAGGGCGTAAGATTAGCTCCTATAATTCACCCCTCCACTTT
TRBV12-3/TRBV12-4	TRBJ1-1	-	-	CASSPLYTEAFF	TGTGCCAGCAGTCCCCTATACACTGAAGCTTTCTTT
TRBV5-1	TRBJ2-7	-	-	CASSRGAGTYEQYF	TGCGCCAGCAGCCGTGGGGCAGGGACCTACGAGCAGTACTTC
TRBV5-4	TRBJ1-4	-	TRBD1	CASSPRDRAFF	TGTGCCAGCAGCCCCCGGGACAGGGCGTTTTTT
TRBV30	TRBJ1-1	-	-	CSQQGNTEAFF	TGTTCACAACAGGGGAACACTGAAGCTTTCTTT
TRBV4-3	TRBJ2-5	-	-	CASSQDLGEETQYF	TGCGCCAGCAGCCAAGATCTGGGGGAAGAGACCCAGTACTTC
TRBV11-2	TRBJ1-6	-	-	CASSPSGVRALHF	TGTGCCAGCAGCCCCTCCGGGGTAAGGGCCCTCCACTTT
TRBV3-1/TRBV3-2	TRBJ2-2	once	TRBD2	CASSGGTSGRGTGELFF	TGTGCCAGCAGCGGAGGGACTAGCGGGAGGGGGACCGGGGAGCTGTTTTTT
TRBV7-9	TRBJ2-3	-	TRBD2	CASSLAGGADTQYF	TGTGCCAGCAGCTTAGCGGGAGGGGCAGATACGCAGTATTTT
TRBV4-3	TRBJ2-7	-	TRBD1	CASSVWTGGYEQYF	TGCGCCAGCAGCGTCTGGACAGGCGGCTACGAGCAGTACTTC
TRBV29-1	TRBJ2-1	-	-	CSVESDGRNEQFF	TGCAGCGTTGAATCGGACGGACGTAATGAGCAGTTCTTC
TRBV5-1	TRBJ2-6	-	-	CASSLGDGANVLTF	TGCGCCAGCAGCTTGGGGGACGGGGCCAACGTCCTGACTTTC